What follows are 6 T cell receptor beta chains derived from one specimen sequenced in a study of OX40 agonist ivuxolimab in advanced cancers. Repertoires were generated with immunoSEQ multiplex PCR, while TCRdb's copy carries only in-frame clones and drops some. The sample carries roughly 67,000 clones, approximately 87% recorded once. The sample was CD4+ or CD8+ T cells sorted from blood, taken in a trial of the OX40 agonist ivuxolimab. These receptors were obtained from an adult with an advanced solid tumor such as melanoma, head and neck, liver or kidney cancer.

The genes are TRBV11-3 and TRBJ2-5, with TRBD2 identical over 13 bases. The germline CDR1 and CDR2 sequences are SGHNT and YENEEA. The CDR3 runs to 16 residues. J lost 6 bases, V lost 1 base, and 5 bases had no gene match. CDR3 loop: CASSLGGTSGAKTQYF. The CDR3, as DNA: TGTGCCAGCAGCTTAGGGGGGACTAGCGGGGCCAAGACCCAGTACTTC.

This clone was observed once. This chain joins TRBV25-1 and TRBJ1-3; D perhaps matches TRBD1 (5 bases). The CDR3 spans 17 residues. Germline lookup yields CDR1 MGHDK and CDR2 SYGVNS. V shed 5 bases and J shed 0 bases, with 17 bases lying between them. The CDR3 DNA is TGTGCCAGCAGTTTCACCGGGGCCCATGTCTCTGGAAACACCATATATTTT. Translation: CASSFTGAHVSGNTIYF.

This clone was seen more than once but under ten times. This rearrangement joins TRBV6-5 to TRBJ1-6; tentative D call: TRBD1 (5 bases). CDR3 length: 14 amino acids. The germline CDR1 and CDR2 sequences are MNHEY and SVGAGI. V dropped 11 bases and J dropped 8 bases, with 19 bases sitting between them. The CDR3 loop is CAVQPPGRHSPLHF. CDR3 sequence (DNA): TGTGCCGTACAACCCCCGGGACGTCATTCACCCCTCCACTTT.

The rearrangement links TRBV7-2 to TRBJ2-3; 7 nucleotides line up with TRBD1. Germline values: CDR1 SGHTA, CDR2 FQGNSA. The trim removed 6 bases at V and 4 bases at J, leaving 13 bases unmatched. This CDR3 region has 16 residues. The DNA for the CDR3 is TGTGCCAGCAGGCCGGCAGGGGGTTCCAAGGCAGATACGCAGTATTTT. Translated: CASRPAGGSKADTQYF.

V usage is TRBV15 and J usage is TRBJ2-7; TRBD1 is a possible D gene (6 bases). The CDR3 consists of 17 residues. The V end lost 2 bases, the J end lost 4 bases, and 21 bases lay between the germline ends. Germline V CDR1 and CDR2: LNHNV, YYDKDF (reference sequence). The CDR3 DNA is TGTGCCACCAGCAGACAGCAGGGGATATCTTTGGGGTACGAGCAGTACTTC. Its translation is CATSRQQGISLGYEQYF.

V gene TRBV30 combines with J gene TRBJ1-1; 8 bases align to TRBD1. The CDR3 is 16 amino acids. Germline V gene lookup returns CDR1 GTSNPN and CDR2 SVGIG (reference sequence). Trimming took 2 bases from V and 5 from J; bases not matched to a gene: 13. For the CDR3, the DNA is TGTGCCTGGAGTCCCCGGACAGGGTTTGGAGGTACTGAAGCTTTCTTT. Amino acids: CAWSPRTGFGGTEAFF. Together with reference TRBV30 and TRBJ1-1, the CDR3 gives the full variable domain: SQTIHQWPATLVQPVGSPLSLECTVEGTSNPNLYWYRQAAGRGLQLLFYSVGIGQISSEVPQNLSASRPQDRQFILSSKKLLLSDSGFYLCAWSPRTGFGGTEAFFGQGTRLTVV.